This entry describes one TCR beta chain. This clone was found once. Its antigen is still unknown. The input lacks base qualities; no much larger clone sits a single base away. This entry comes from a study of shared clonotypes between healthy human individuals (dated by TCRdb to about 2020). Notes on the research overall: The cohort included a few men and a couple of women between 18 and 49 years of age. Per donor, leukapheresis produced somewhere between about 0.94 and 9 billion PBMCs. Blood TCR repertoires of five healthy adults were deeply sequenced to estimate repertoire size and the extent of clonotype sharing between individuals. Libraries were prepared and TCR repertoires were sequenced by different laboratories using diverse techniques, in order to increase sequencing depth and limit assay-specific biases. For each donor, CD4 naive and CD4 memory were each given three plates, CD8 naive was given two plates, and CD8 memory was given one plate.

The paper's findings and limits, for the study overall: Compared with non-shared clonotypes, clonotypes shared by all four sorted-subset donors had higher generation probabilities. When a few donors were compared, the shared fraction of clonotypes was about 5.5% for naive CD4, 3.5% to 4% for naive CD8, 2.3% for memory CD4, and roughly 0.4% for memory CD8. Pairwise subsampling indicated that sequencing depth was expected to affect the degree of clonotype sharing among donors. Sampling was restricted to blood, and TCR repertoires in tissue are likely to differ from TCR repertoires in blood. Even with the large sequencing depth, rarefaction of the sorted-subset datasets indicated that sequencing was incomplete. The genetic and exposure-history diversity represented was limited by the small number of donors. Estimated clonotype richness was generally larger for naive than for memory subsets.

The donors were healthy, HIV-negative adults with no recently reported acute infections or vaccinations. Every donor was a Caucasian adult living in Nashville, Tennessee, USA. CD4+ T cells were enriched by magnetic negative selection, after which naive cells were positively selected on CD45RA and the negative fraction was taken as the memory subset. Blood was collected by leukapheresis, and PBMCs were isolated by Ficoll-Histopaque density gradient centrifugation and then cryopreserved in liquid nitrogen vapor phase. Purity and quantity of every magnetically sorted T cell population were checked by analytical flow cytometry. Genomic DNA was isolated from every sorted fraction and measured by UV absorbance on a Nanodrop 2000c. Spanning cysteine to phenylalanine, the CDR3 consists of 15 amino acids. The only DNA kept is the CDR3, 45 bases in frame from the first base. CDR1 LNHDA and CDR2 SQIVND were looked up in the germline V gene (reference sequence). Trimming removed 5 bases from V and 5 bases from J, leaving 18 bases between the germline ends.

Using the deep immunoSEQ assay, multiplex PCR amplified TCR CDR3 regions from genomic DNA. Extracted genomic DNA from each cell subset was spread evenly across all wells of several immunoSEQ 96-well plates, with each plate serving as a replicate. For sorted subsets, around 0.2 ug of genomic DNA, equivalent to tens of thousands of T cell genomes, went into each replicate PCR. Purified libraries were quantified with a Qubit 3.0 fluorometer, sized on a Bioanalyzer 2100, and re-quantified with the KAPA Library Quantification kit. Every immunoSEQ 96-well plate was sequenced on a dedicated single-read 150-cycle Illumina NextSeq 550 flow cell. As for the original processing: The immunoSEQ output contained only junctional sequences without quality scores, so filtering could not match that applied to full-length reads. Sequences were annotated with PyIR, a Python wrapper for IgBLAST v1.9, using IMGT germline references to assign V/J genes and CDR3. Reads with weak V/J assignments (E-value above 1e-6), missing CDR3, stop codons, out-of-frame junctions, or ambiguous translated residues were removed. V3J clonotypes were defined as sequences sharing the same inferred V gene, J gene, and CDR3 amino acid sequence. To compute the percentage overlap between repertoires, the number of shared unique clonotypes was divided by the size of the smaller repertoire. Repertoire richness was assessed with RTK rarefaction, the Chao1 estimator, and Recon v2.1 estimates of unobserved clonotypes. Generation probabilities were computed with OLGA for all TCRbeta clonotypes obtained by the gDNA method from a few donors. TCRdb holds this immuneACCESS table with in-frame rearrangements only. Some clones are missing; in checked studies, unresolved V genes explain under half, and the rest has no known cause. For V, J and clone size, that table is used; D and trimming come from the DNA. Here the sample has a few million clones; 90% to 95% occur a single time. In total, the top ten clones hold around 0.14% of the sample.

This chain is built from TRBV19 and TRBJ2-5; the best D guess is TRBD1, with 5 bases matching. Sequenced material: naive CD4+ T cells sorted from blood. The cell subset or site label, read with the paper, signifies: CD45RA+ positively selected. The sequence came from a man aged 18-30 years in good health. For the CDR3, the sequence is CASSSRAQGRETQYF. The nucleotide sequence is given as TGTGCCAGTAGTTCAAGGGCGCAGGGAAGGGAGACCCAGTACTTC.